This TCR beta chain was profiled in a study of regulatory T cells in long-lasting Graves disease. Study-level results: Relative to newly diagnosed Graves' patients, persistent ones had lower TCR diversity. Repertoires from persistent disease leaned toward TRBV28, TRBJ1-2 and TRBJ2-5. Accuracy may have been reduced by the small sample size.

Indicated time point: newly diagnosed GD, antithyroid drugs for less than 3 months. Making the TCR library involved RNA that had been extracted from PBMCs. V was clipped by 6 bases and J by 2 bases, with 6 bases between them. CDR1 and CDR2 (germline): MNHNS, SASEGT. The CDR3 has 12 residues. iRepertoire HTBI primers and Arm-PCR of CDR3 regions built TCR beta libraries. Via MiXCR, TCRdb re-called the multiplex PCR reads, giving one row per CDR3 protein. This table has fewer than 350,000 distinct CDR3 sequences, more than 15% appearing once. This clonotype came up a few times. Its specificity is unknown. This clonotype originated in a female donor with Graves disease. Sample: peripheral blood mononuclear cells (PBMCs), taken at new diagnosis, from a patient treated with antithyroid drugs. The chain couples TRBV6-1 to TRBJ2-3; D is unresolved. CDR3 loop: CASRVYTDTQYF. The DNA for the CDR3 is TGTGCCAGCAGAGTTTACACAGATACGCAGTATTTT.